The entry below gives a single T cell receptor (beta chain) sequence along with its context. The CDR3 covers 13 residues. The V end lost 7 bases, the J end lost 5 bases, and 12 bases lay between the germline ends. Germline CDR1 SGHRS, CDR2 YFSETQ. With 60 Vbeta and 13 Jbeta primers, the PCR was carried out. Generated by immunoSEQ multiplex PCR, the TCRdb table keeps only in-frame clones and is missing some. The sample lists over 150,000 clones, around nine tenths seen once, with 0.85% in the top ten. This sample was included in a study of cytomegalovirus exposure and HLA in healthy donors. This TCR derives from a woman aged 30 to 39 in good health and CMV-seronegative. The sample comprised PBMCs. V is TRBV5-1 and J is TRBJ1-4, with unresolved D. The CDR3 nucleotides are TGCGCCAGCCGTGAGATACGAAATGAAAAACTGTTTTTT. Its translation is CASREIRNEKLFF. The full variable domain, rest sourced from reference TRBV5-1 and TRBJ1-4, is KAGVTQTPRYLIKTRGQQVTLSCSPISGHRSVSWYQQTPGQGLQFLFEYFSETQRNKGNFPGRFSGRQFSNSRSEMNVSTLELGDSALYLCASREIRNEKLFFGSGTQLSVL.